The 21 T cell receptor beta chains below were found in one sample sequenced in a study of regulatory and conventional T cells in RAG deficiency. Genomic DNA came from blood regulatory T cells gated CD4+ CD25-high CD127-low. Using immunoSEQ multiplex PCR, the repertoire was profiled, and TCRdb retains in-frame clones only, with some absent. The sample holds around 29,000 clones, about 90% seen once. These data were also reused for a study on regulatory T cells. From that second work: The PCR used 52 TRBV and 13 TRBJ primers.

Sample: Tregs sorted from blood. All receptors derive from a human donor in good health.

The rearrangement uses TRBV21-1 and TRBJ1-5. TRBV21-1 is a pseudogene locus. The CDR3 is 15 residues long. CDR3 nucleotide sequence: TGTGCCAGCAGCTCAGACGGTGGCGCCAATCAGCCCCAGCATTTT. Its translation is CASSSDGGANQPQHF.

This CDR3 is CASRLTGAAEQYF. The DNA for the CDR3 is TGTGCCAGCAGACTGACAGGGGCGGCCGAGCAGTACTTC. The chain couples TRBV5-6 to TRBJ2-7; 8 bases line up with TRBD1. Germline-derived CDR1 and CDR2 are SGHDT and YYEEEE. This CDR3 spans 13 amino acids. Germline trimming cut 5 bases from V and 6 bases from J; bases unmatched to any gene: 7.

V gene TRBV5-1 combines with J gene TRBJ2-7; D not resolved. Looked up from germline, CDR1 is SGHRS and CDR2 is YFSETQ. V lost 3 bases and J lost 3, with 19 bases in between. The CDR3 spans 16 residues. CDR3 DNA: TGCGCCAGCAGCTCCTTCATCACTCCTCGTATCTACGAGCAGTACTTC. Translating it yields CASSSFITPRIYEQYF.

The rearrangement links TRBV18 to TRBJ2-7; tentatively, D is TRBD1 or TRBD2 (5 bases each). Germline values: CDR1 KGHSH, CDR2 LQKENI. The CDR3 runs to 14 residues. The V end lost 6 bases, the J end lost 3 bases, and 15 bases lay between the germline ends. The CDR3 loop is CASSRDRDLYEQYF. The CDR3, as DNA: TGTGCCAGCTCCAGGGACCGGGACCTCTACGAGCAGTACTTC.

A word on this clone: Relative to the germline gene, one junction end is altered; a read error may explain this. The J gene is TRBJ2-5, the V gene TRBV7-7; TRBD2 matches 16 bases. The CDR3 sequence is 18 residues long. Germline CDR1 and CDR2: SSHAT and FNYEAQ (reference sequence). CDR3 loop: CASSSGLAGGLGQETQYF. In DNA, the CDR3 is TGTGCTAGCAGCTCGGGACTAGCGGGGGGGCTCGGCCAAGAGACCCAGTACTTC.

The chain links TRBV6-1 to TRBJ1-2; D unresolved. Trimming removed 4 bases at V and 0 bases at J, with 12 bases between. This CDR3 comprises 15 residues. CDR1 MNHNS and CDR2 SASEGT come from the germline V gene. CDR3 bases: TGTGCCAGCAGTGCCCGAGGTAGACCTAACTATGGCTACACCTTC. This encodes CASSARGRPNYGYTF.

The chain is built from TRBV28 and TRBJ1-5; D is perhaps TRBD1 (5 bases). Germline lookup yields CDR1 MDHEN and CDR2 SYDVKM. Trimming removed 8 bases at V and 7 bases at J, with 18 bases between. This CDR3 comprises 14 residues. CDR3 coding DNA: TGTGCCAGCGGGAGTCCAGGGTGGCGACAGCCCCAGCATTTT. It specifies CASGSPGWRQPQHF.

This CDR3 reads CASSPFRGSSDYGYTF. The DNA for the CDR3 is TGTGCCAGCTCACCGTTCAGGGGCTCGAGTGACTATGGCTACACCTTC. The chain carries TRBV18 and TRBJ1-2, with a weak D call TRBD1 (6 bases). Trimming cost V 3 bases and J 3 bases, with 17 bases left between them. This CDR3 contains 16 residues. Germline CDR1 is KGHSH and CDR2 is LQKENI. Together with reference TRBV18 and TRBJ1-2, the CDR3 gives the full variable domain: NAGVMQNPRHLVRRRGQEARLRCSPMKGHSHVYWYRQLPEEGLKFMVYLQKENIIDESGMPKERFSAEFPKEGPSILRIQQVVRGDSAAYFCASSPFRGSSDYGYTFGSGTRLTVV.

V usage is TRBV15 and J usage is TRBJ2-7; D may be TRBD1 (5 bases). Germline CDR1 LNHNV, CDR2 YYDKDF (reference sequence). With 1 base removed from V and 6 bases from J, the gap between germline ends came to 16 bases. This CDR3 spans 15 amino acids. The CDR3 here is CATSRGGQGSGEQYF. The CDR3 bases are TGTGCCACCAGCAGAGGGGGCCAGGGTTCTGGCGAGCAGTACTTC.

V and J are TRBV5-1 and TRBJ2-3; D is unresolved. CDR3 length equals 14 residues. V shed 2 bases and J shed 1 base, with 8 bases lying between them. Germline CDR1 reads SGHRS; CDR2 reads YFSETQ. The CDR3 is CASSLVWGTDTQYF. CDR3 sequence (DNA): TGCGCCAGCAGCTTAGTGTGGGGCACAGATACGCAGTATTTT. The whole variable domain, filled in from reference TRBV5-1 and TRBJ2-3, reads KAGVTQTPRYLIKTRGQQVTLSCSPISGHRSVSWYQQTPGQGLQFLFEYFSETQRNKGNFPGRFSGRQFSNSRSEMNVSTLELGDSALYLCASSLVWGTDTQYFGPGTRLTVL.

The chain combines TRBV5-1 with TRBJ1-1; D gene unclear. Germline loops: CDR1 SGHRS, CDR2 YFSETQ. The CDR3 loop spans 13 amino acids. V gave up 6 bases and J gave up 9 bases, with 18 bases separating them. CDR3 residues: CASIGPVSRKAFF. DNA for the CDR3: TGCGCCAGCATCGGGCCCGTGTCCAGAAAAGCTTTCTTT.

CDR3 nucleotides: TGCGCCAGCAGCTTGGCCCCAGGACGGCGGGGGACTGAAGCTTTCTTT. Protein: CASSLAPGRRGTEAFF. The rearrangement joins TRBV5-1 to TRBJ1-1, with D possibly being TRBD1 (5 bases). The CDR3 extends over 16 amino acids. The V end was cut by 0 bases, the J end by 5 bases, with 17 bases between. Germline assignment: CDR1 SGHRS and CDR2 YFSETQ.

The chain employs TRBV7-9 and TRBJ1-1, with a weak D call TRBD1 (5 bases). The CDR3 is made up of 14 amino acids. Looked up from germline, CDR1 is SEHNR and CDR2 is FQNEAQ (reference sequence). Between the trimmed V and J ends, which lost 3 bases and 7 bases, there was a span of 15 bases. The CDR3 protein is CASSLIAPGIEAFF. The CDR3 nucleotides read TGTGCCAGCAGCTTGATTGCACCAGGGATTGAAGCTTTCTTT.

This clone came up once. The rearrangement uses TRBV6-4 and TRBJ2-3, with a tentative D call TRBD2 (5 bases). Trimming cost V 4 bases and J 2 bases, with 10 bases left between them. The CDR3 consists of 14 residues. Germline loops: CDR1 MRHNA, CDR2 SNTAGT. As DNA, the CDR3 is TGTGCCAGCAGTGCCGAGGGTTTCACAGATACGCAGTATTTT. This sequence encodes CASSAEGFTDTQYF.

This chain connects TRBV2 to TRBJ2-4; either TRBD1 or TRBD2 may fit D (5 bases each). CDR3 length: 17 amino acids. V lost 0 bases and J 0 bases, leaving 12 bases between the germline ends. Germline values: CDR1 SNHLY, CDR2 FYNNEI. CDR3 amino acids: CASSEARGNPAKNIQYF. DNA for the CDR3: TGTGCCAGCAGTGAAGCGAGGGGTAACCCAGCCAAAAACATTCAGTACTTC. Using reference TRBV2 and TRBJ2-4 for the parts outside the CDR3, the full variable domain is EPEVTQTPSHQVTQMGQEVILRCVPISNHLYFYWYRQILGQKVEFLVSFYNNEISEKSEIFDDQFSVERPDGSNFTLKIRSTKLEDSAMYFCASSEARGNPAKNIQYFGAGTRLSVL.

This clone was seen a single time. The chain employs TRBV27 and TRBJ1-6; TRBD1 might be the D (6 bases). V dropped 3 bases and J dropped 6 bases, with 27 bases sitting between them. Germline V gives CDR1 MNHEY, CDR2 SMNVEV (reference sequence). The CDR3 is 20 residues long. The DNA of the CDR3 is TGTGCCAGCAGTTTCGGTCGGGCAGGGGAATCGGTATATTTTAATTCACCCCTCCACTTT. This codes for CASSFGRAGESVYFNSPLHF.

This chain links TRBV18 with TRBJ1-4, with D perhaps TRBD1 (6 bases). This CDR3 has 14 residues. V was pared by 3 bases and J by 7 bases, with 12 bases between. Germline values: CDR1 KGHSH, CDR2 LQKENI. The CDR3 DNA sequence: TGTGCCAGCTCACCTTCCGGGACACTTGAAAAACTGTTTTTT. Translation gives CASSPSGTLEKLFF.

This chain connects TRBV6-1 to TRBJ1-4; 8 bases match TRBD1. V trimming: 5 bases; J trimming: 8 bases; junction bases outside the gene matches: 10. The CDR3 runs to 15 residues. Germline CDR1 MNHNS, CDR2 SASEGT. The CDR3 DNA sequence: TGTGCCAGCAGTCCACGGACAGGGCCCAGCGAAAAACTGTTTTTT. As protein: CASSPRTGPSEKLFF.

V and J are TRBV19 and TRBJ1-5; 7 bases line up with TRBD1. Trimming took 3 bases from V and 0 from J; bases not matched to a gene: 11. Per the germline V gene, CDR1 is LNHDA and CDR2 is SQIVND (reference sequence). The CDR3 contains 18 residues. In DNA, the CDR3 is TGTGCCAGTAGTATTTTAGGGACAGCGGTCTATAGCAATCAGCCCCAGCATTTT. Translating gives CASSILGTAVYSNQPQHF.

V and J are TRBV6-5 and TRBJ2-2; D gene uncertain. The germline V gene has CDR1 MNHEY and CDR2 SVGAGI. Trimming left V 6 bases short and J 4 bases short, with 6 bases between. This CDR3 spans 12 amino acids. CDR3 in amino acids: CASRRVTGELFF. Written as DNA, the CDR3 is TGTGCCAGCAGGAGAGTCACCGGGGAGCTGTTTTTT.

This clone appeared once. The chain links TRBV6-5 to TRBJ1-5; 8 nucleotides line up with TRBD1. The CDR3 runs 13 residues. The V gene's germline CDR1 is MNHEY and CDR2 SVGAGI. Trimming cost V 8 bases and J 3 bases; bases outside gene matches: 3. DNA for the CDR3: TGTGCCAGCCGGACAGGGAACAATCAGCCCCAGCATTTT. This sequence encodes CASRTGNNQPQHF.